This TCR beta chain was sequenced for a study of T-cell memory formation after mild COVID-19. Background on the study: TCR clusters largely stayed donor specific.

Concerning this clonotype: Its specificity is not known.

Trimming cost V 4 bases and J 3 bases, with 15 bases left between them. The CDR3 spans 14 residues. Germline CDR1 is DFQATT and CDR2 is SNEGSKA (reference sequence). TCRdb itself ran the 5' RACE reads through MiXCR, one entry per CDR3 protein. This table holds more than 350,000 distinct CDR3 sequences, 15% to 20% found once. Study-wide results and caveats: Memory from before infection featured some responding clones, which suggests cross-reactive memory joined.

V usage is TRBV20-1 and J usage is TRBJ2-5; the D gene could be TRBD1 or TRBD2 (6 bases each). What was sequenced was PBMCs or a T cell subset sorted from them (not recorded which). The clonotype was recovered from a man between 18 and 35 years old who had mild COVID-19 (a few samples of this study predate the infection). Cell type and time point are not known. The CDR3 region has the DNA TGCAGTGCTACACCTACGGGGGCAAAAGAGACCCAGTACTTC. It encodes CSATPTGAKETQYF.